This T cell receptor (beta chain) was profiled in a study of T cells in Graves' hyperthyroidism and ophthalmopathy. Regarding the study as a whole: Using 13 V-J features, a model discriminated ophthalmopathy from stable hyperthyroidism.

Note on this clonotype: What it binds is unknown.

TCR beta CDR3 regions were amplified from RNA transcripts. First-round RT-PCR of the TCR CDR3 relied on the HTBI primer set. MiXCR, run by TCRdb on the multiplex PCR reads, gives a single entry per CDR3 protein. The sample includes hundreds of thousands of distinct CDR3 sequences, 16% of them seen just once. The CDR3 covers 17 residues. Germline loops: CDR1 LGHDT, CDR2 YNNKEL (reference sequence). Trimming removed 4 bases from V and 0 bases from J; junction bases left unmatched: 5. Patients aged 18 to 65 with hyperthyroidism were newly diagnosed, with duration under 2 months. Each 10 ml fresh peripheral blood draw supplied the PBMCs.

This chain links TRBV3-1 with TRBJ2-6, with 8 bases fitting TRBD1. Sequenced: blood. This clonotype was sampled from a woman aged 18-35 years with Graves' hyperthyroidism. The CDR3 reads CASSRDRSSSGANVLTF. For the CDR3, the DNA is TGTGCCAGCAGCCGGGACAGGAGTAGCTCTGGGGCCAACGTCCTGACTTTC.